This T cell receptor (beta chain) was captured by sequencing in a study of blood T cell repertoires in COVID-19. Overall study context: Sources were T cells, B-cell-depleted T cells, or PBMCs; the material itself was cDNA or gDNA.

This CDR3 region has 13 residues. Germline values: CDR1 SGHRS, CDR2 YFSETQ. The ends were cut back, 0 bases at V and 2 bases at J, with 4 bases in the middle. TCRdb's copy holds only in-frame clones and misses some; the assay was immunoSEQ multiplex PCR. The sample has hundreds of thousands of clones, approximately 88% seen once. The source material was PBMCs or T cells enriched from blood (not recorded which). This clonotype was obtained from a man aged 60 to 69 who had recovered from COVID-19. The rearrangement links TRBV5-1 to TRBJ2-3; D uncertain. This chain's CDR3 is CASSLDSTDTQYF. CDR3 coding DNA: TGCGCCAGCAGCTTGGACTCCACAGATACGCAGTATTTT.